This entry is about one T cell receptor beta chain. This sample was taken from a study of blood T cell repertoires in COVID-19. Across the whole study: The origin of the acute and convalescent COVID-19 samples was the United States, Italy and Spain. T cells, B-cell-depleted T cells, or PBMCs supplied cDNA or gDNA.

Germline-derived CDR1 and CDR2 are LGHDT and YNNKEL (reference sequence). This CDR3 is 17 amino acids long. V lost 4 bases to trimming and J lost 3 bases; unmatched junction nucleotides: 8. How the authors handled the data: Counts of nucleated cells, estimated from reference gene primer amplification, were obtained. Sequencing used immunoSEQ multiplex PCR; TCRdb keeps in-frame clones, though not all of them. V, J and clone size were drawn from that table, and D and trimming were deduced from the DNA. Of under 150,000 clones detected, approximately 89% appear once; the ten largest clones hold around 26%.

Source material: peripheral blood. The chain has TRBV3-1 (or the pseudogene TRBV3-2) and TRBJ2-3, with 12 bases matching TRBD2. The receptor comes from a human donor in a cohort sampled during active COVID-19. CDR3 DNA: TGTGCCAGCAGCCTCCGGGGGCTAGCGGGGGGGACAGATACGCAGTATTTT. Its protein product is CASSLRGLAGGTDTQYF.